This T cell receptor (beta chain) was obtained from a study of blood T cell repertoires in COVID-19. Study at large: Whether acute or convalescent, the COVID-19 samples came from the United States, Italy and Spain. The analysed material was cDNA or gDNA that came from T cells, B-cell-depleted T cells, or PBMCs.

In the original workflow: Estimates of nucleated cell counts were drawn from the amplification of reference gene primers. Assay: immunoSEQ multiplex PCR; the TCRdb copy retains only in-frame clones and omits some. The V and J calls and clone size come from that table; D and trimming were worked out from the DNA. The data show a few hundred thousand clones, more than 70% seen once. Germline-derived CDR1 and CDR2 are MNHNS and SASEGT. Between the trimmed V and J ends, which lost 6 bases and 6 bases, there was a span of 9 bases. The CDR3 consists of 13 residues. The sequence was obtained from a woman in her 50s with acute or convalescent COVID-19. Sequenced input: peripheral blood. The rearrangement links TRBV6-1 to TRBJ1-6; perhaps TRBD1 as D (6 bases). The CDR3 bases are TGTGCCAGCAGGATGGACAGTAATTCACCCCTCCACTTT. Encoded protein: CASRMDSNSPLHF.